This is a list of T cell receptor beta chains from one sample in a study of response to subunit inactivated influenza vaccine. One entry per CDR3 protein, called by TCRdb with MiXCR from the RT-PCR reads. The sample has approximately 200,000 distinct CDR3 sequences, around an eighth seen once. Material: CD8+ T cells sorted from PBMCs, obtained 4 to 6 days after vaccination. The source is a man aged 50 to 59 who received an inactivated influenza vaccine. Each CDR3 is given without its conserved first and last residue.

v_call cdr3_aa
TRBV6-1 ASSSWTGVSYEQY
TRBV4-3 ASSQDNRHRGNEQF
TRBV5-1 ASSYRLAGSNEQF
TRBV4-2 ASSQVGDFAEQY
TRBV6-2/TRBV6-3 ASSSPGTGYNEQF
TRBV30 AWSVPGPGELF
TRBV12-3/TRBV12-4 ASNVGQTDTQY
TRBV15 ATSRTGGGQPQH
TRBV5-6 ASSLGTSETQY
TRBV11-2 ASSWLYNEQF
TRBV7-2 ASSGPGQRVWGYT
TRBV5-5 ASSLRVLEQF
TRBV14 ASSQDGGFGTAQETQY
TRBV28 ASFGGGYEQY
TRBV6-1 ASSVTGRRQPQH
TRBV2 ASSAPGYQETQY
TRBV7-9 ASSSPTGASYNEQF
TRBV20-1 SARDRDRGPYEQY
TRBV27 ASRLSGSGETQY
TRBV10-3 AAGPDLTDTQS
TRBV14 ASSQDTGQVNTGELF
TRBV29-1 SVDAVVETQY
TRBV12-3/TRBV12-4 ASSLAGPSSYNEQF
TRBV14 ASSPGLAEAEQY
TRBV19 ASSILQYSNQPQH
TRBV9 ASSDTRDRGAVDEQF
TRBV7-9 ASSSSADLSYEQY
TRBV4-3 ASSLDRGSSEKLF
TRBV4-3 ASSPHWDREVYEQY
TRBV20-1 SPQRGETAYGYT
TRBV7-8 ASSLERNDNQPQH
TRBV9 ASSPSGLAVEELF
TRBV13 ASSLAHTREKLF
TRBV28 ASSFIFGQGYFHEQY
TRBV29-1 SVEGGPADSYNEQF
TRBV11-2 ASSLVGGDSYEQY
TRBV7-9 ASSLSGDGTGELF
TRBV5-5 ASSLRDSSSGNTIY
TRBV7-9 ASSFQGAGYNEQF
TRBV25-1 ASSAGVKTEAF
TRBV6-2/TRBV6-3 ASSLHLVSGAYTDTQY